These 26 T cell receptor beta chains share one sample of origin, sequenced in a study of response to subunit inactivated influenza vaccine. TCRdb used MiXCR to reprocess the RT-PCR reads, holding one entry per CDR3 protein. The sample contains around 320,000 distinct CDR3 sequences, over 20% of which appear only once. The sample in question was PBMCs from blood, obtained about 20 months after vaccination. These receptor sequences come from a man between 50 and 69 years old who received an inactivated influenza vaccine.

This clonotype has ten or more counts. The chain is built from TRBV3-1 and TRBJ1-3; D may be TRBD1 (6 bases). Trimming cost V 7 bases and J 0 bases, with 16 bases left between them. The CDR3 consists of 16 residues. Germline lookup yields CDR1 LGHDT and CDR2 YNNKEL (reference sequence). The CDR3, as DNA: TGTGCCAGCACTGGGGGCAGGACGGACTCTGGAAACACCATATATTTT. It yields the protein CASTGGRTDSGNTIYF.

The sample holds a few counts of this clonotype. DNA for the CDR3: TGTGCCAGCACCTTGGGCTACGAGCAGTACTTC. Protein sequence: CASTLGYEQYF. This chain uses TRBV28 with TRBJ2-7; no firm D call. Germline V lookup: CDR1 MDHEN, CDR2 SYDVKM. The CDR3 runs to 11 residues. Trimming stripped 7 bases from V and 3 bases from J, with 7 bases between.

This sequence joins TRBV27 and TRBJ2-2, with D possibly being TRBD1 (6 bases). The germline V gene has CDR1 MNHEY and CDR2 SMNVEV (reference sequence). This CDR3 has 14 residues. V was shortened by 3 bases and J by 7 bases, with 12 bases between the two germline ends. The CDR3 sequence is CASSFNRAIGELFF. CDR3 bases: TGTGCCAGCAGTTTCAACAGGGCGATCGGGGAGCTGTTTTTT.

This rearrangement joins TRBV10-3 to TRBJ2-7; no reliable D call. Per the germline V gene, CDR1 is ENHRY and CDR2 is SYGVKD. This CDR3 spans 13 amino acids. The V gene lost 8 bases and the J gene lost 2 bases, with 13 bases spanning the gap. CDR3 sequence reads: CAIPPDPPYEQYF. The CDR3 nucleotides are TGTGCCATCCCACCGGACCCGCCCTACGAGCAGTACTTC.

This clonotype has just a few counts. The chain links TRBV29-1 to TRBJ2-5; D is undetermined. This CDR3 is 12 amino acids long. Looked up from germline, CDR1 is SQVTM and CDR2 is ANQGSEA. Between the trimmed V and J ends, which lost 6 bases and 4 bases, there was a span of 12 bases. DNA of the CDR3: TGCAGCGTCGCGCAACTTGGAGAGACCCAGTACTTC. Its translation is CSVAQLGETQYF.

This clonotype turned up a few times. This chain joins TRBV7-3 and TRBJ2-1; D is unresolved. Trimming pared 5 bases from V and 6 bases from J, leaving 14 bases between. The CDR3 covers 14 residues. CDR1 is SGHTA, CDR2 FQGTGA, per germline. The CDR3 loop is CASSQHGVANEQFF. CDR3 nucleotide sequence: TGTGCCAGCAGCCAACATGGGGTAGCCAATGAGCAGTTCTTC.

This chain links TRBV4-3 with TRBJ2-6; no clear D gene. Trimming stripped 0 bases from V and 1 base from J, with 7 bases between. The germline gives CDR1 LGHNA, CDR2 YSLEER. The CDR3 has 16 residues. CDR3 loop: CASSQDKRSGANVLTF. The CDR3 DNA is TGCGCCAGCAGCCAAGATAAACGTTCTGGGGCCAACGTCCTGACTTTC.

This sequence joins TRBV10-3 and TRBJ2-2, with D maybe TRBD1 (5 bases). The CDR3 is 12 amino acids. Germline CDR1 and CDR2: ENHRY and SYGVKD. Trimming stripped 7 bases from V and 5 bases from J, with 8 bases between. The CDR3 region has the DNA TGTGCCATCACAGGGTGGACCGGGGAGCTGTTTTTT. Its translation: CAITGWTGELFF.

This clonotype has just a few counts. The chain uses TRBV9 and TRBJ2-5; D gene unclear. CDR1 is SGDLS and CDR2 is YYNGEE in the germline V gene. The CDR3 totals 14 residues. Between the trimmed V and J ends, which lost 0 bases and 2 bases, there was a span of 8 bases. CDR3 nucleotides: TGTGCCAGCAGCGTAGGTACTATTCAAGAGACCCAGTACTTC. It is translated as CASSVGTIQETQYF.

This clonotype was counted between two and nine times. The chain carries TRBV12-3 or TRBV12-4 and TRBJ1-1; the D is unclear. The CDR3 runs 13 residues. With 7 bases removed from V and 1 base from J, the gap between germline ends came to 10 bases. CDR3 coding DNA: TGTGCCAGCAAGAGGGCTGAGAACACTGAAGCTTTCTTT. Protein: CASKRAENTEAFF.

The V and J genes are TRBV21-1 and TRBJ2-7; TRBD2 is taken as the D call from the table, unchecked against the DNA. TRBV21-1 is labeled a pseudogene. The CDR3 totals 15 residues. CDR3 nucleotides: TGTGCCAGCTTCCCCTTAGCGGGGGCCCGGTGGGAGCAGTACTTC. This translates into CASFPLAGARWEQYF.

This clonotype was observed a handful of times. V is TRBV12-3 or TRBV12-4 and J is TRBJ1-4; D ambiguous. V lost 5 bases and J 4 bases, leaving 23 bases between the germline ends. This CDR3 is built from 18 residues. This CDR3 is CASSKGSYSVGGNEKLFF. In nucleotides, the CDR3 is TGTGCCAGCAGTAAAGGGTCTTATTCGGTCGGTGGTAATGAAAAACTGTTTTTT.

The chain carries TRBV29-1 and TRBJ2-1, with D perhaps matching TRBD1 (7 bases). The CDR3 is 15 residues long. CDR1 and CDR2 from the germline V gene are SQVTM and ANQGSEA. Deletions cut 1 base from V and 2 bases from J, with 12 bases between. In DNA form, the CDR3 reads TGCAGCGTTGAAGGACTAGGGGGCGCCTACAATGAGCAGTTCTTC. It codes for CSVEGLGGAYNEQFF.

This clonotype was seen at least ten times. The chain combines TRBV28 with TRBJ1-5, with D unresolved. V lost 6 bases and J 0 bases, leaving 15 bases between the germline ends. Germline lookup yields CDR1 MDHEN and CDR2 SYDVKM. The CDR3 totals 16 residues. CDR3 sequence: CASSTSHTYSNQPQHF. The CDR3 DNA follows: TGTGCCAGCAGCACGTCGCATACTTATAGCAATCAGCCCCAGCATTTT.

The genes are TRBV4-2 and TRBJ2-1; D possibly corresponds to TRBD2 (5 bases). The CDR3 runs 14 residues. V lost 1 base, J lost 3 bases, and 7 bases lay in between. The germline V gene encodes CDR1 LGHNA and CDR2 YNFKEQ. The CDR3 coding sequence is TGTGCCAGCAGCCAAGTCGGGATCTACAATGAGCAGTTCTTC. Its translation: CASSQVGIYNEQFF.

This clonotype came up many times. The CDR3 DNA reads TGTGCCAGCAGTCGGACTAGCGGGGGCCCCAGGGACGAGCAGTACTTC. It yields the protein CASSRTSGGPRDEQYF. This sequence joins TRBV12-3 or TRBV12-4 and TRBJ2-7; TRBD2 agrees at 13 bases. The CDR3 has 16 residues. V lost 5 bases, J lost 5 bases, and 9 bases stayed unmatched.

The chain combines TRBV19 with TRBJ1-4; 8 nucleotides agree with TRBD1. V was clipped by 3 bases and J by 5 bases; unmatched bases: 5. CDR3 length: 15 amino acids. Germline values: CDR1 LNHDA, CDR2 SQIVND (reference sequence). The CDR3 DNA reads TGTGCCAGTAGTATCGGGGACAGGCTGAATGAAAAACTGTTTTTT. It codes for CASSIGDRLNEKLFF.

This clonotype appeared a single time. The chain joins TRBV29-1 to TRBJ2-1; no firm D call. The CDR3 has 14 amino acids. Germline V gene data show CDR1 as SQVTM and CDR2 as ANQGSEA. The germline V and J ends were trimmed by 2 bases and 1 base, with 9 bases remaining between them. The CDR3 protein is CSVEYSASYNEQFF. The CDR3, as DNA: TGCAGCGTTGAATACAGCGCGTCCTACAATGAGCAGTTCTTC.

The chain combines TRBV6-2 or TRBV6-3 with TRBJ1-4, with 7 bases fitting TRBD1. V trimming: 6 bases; J trimming: 6 bases; junction bases outside the gene matches: 7. Germline V gene data show CDR1 as MNHEY and CDR2 as SVGEGT. The CDR3 sequence is 14 residues long. The CDR3 nucleotides are TGTGCCAGCAGCTACACAGGGGATTATGAAAAACTGTTTTTT. Translation gives CASSYTGDYEKLFF.

The table lists this clonotype with a count of one. The genes are TRBV29-1 and TRBJ2-1; D uncertain. This CDR3 spans 8 amino acids. Germline V CDR1 and CDR2: SQVTM, ANQGSEA. Here the CDR3 DNA reads TGCAGTACCGGTGAGCAGTTCTTC. It codes for CSTGEQFF.

This clonotype has a handful of counts. The chain has TRBV5-1 and TRBJ1-1, with unresolved D. Trimming cost V 4 bases and J 0 bases, with 13 bases left between them. This CDR3 spans 15 amino acids. The germline V gene has CDR1 SGHRS and CDR2 YFSETQ. This chain's CDR3 is CASSPYSKLNTEAFF. The CDR3 DNA follows: TGCGCCAGCAGCCCATATAGTAAGTTGAACACTGAAGCTTTCTTT.

This clonotype was found a few times. The CDR3 spells CASSGRQGTGGYTF. The CDR3 nucleotides are TGTGCCAGCAGTGGTCGGCAGGGGACGGGTGGCTACACCTTC. The rearrangement joins TRBV2 to TRBJ1-2; D is possibly TRBD1 (6 bases). This CDR3 region has 14 residues. Trimming pared 4 bases from V and 7 bases from J, leaving 16 bases between. Looked up from germline, CDR1 is SNHLY and CDR2 is FYNNEI. Supplemented by reference TRBV2 and TRBJ1-2, the full variable domain reads EPEVTQTPSHQVTQMGQEVILRCVPISNHLYFYWYRQILGQKVEFLVSFYNNEISEKSEIFDDQFSVERPDGSNFTLKIRSTKLEDSAMYFCASSGRQGTGGYTFGSGTRLTVV.

This clonotype was recorded at least ten times. The chain carries TRBV28 and TRBJ1-5; possible D gene TRBD1, 6 bases. CDR3 length: 14 residues. Trimming shortened V by 5 bases and J by 5 bases, and 13 bases separated the two germline ends. The germline V gene encodes CDR1 MDHEN and CDR2 SYDVKM. CDR3 in DNA: TGTGCCAGCAGTCAACAGGGAGAGGATCAGCCCCAGCATTTT. This translates into CASSQQGEDQPQHF. Full variable domain (missing parts from reference TRBV28 and TRBJ1-5): DVKVTQSSRYLVKRTGEKVFLECVQDMDHENMFWYRQDPGLGLRLIYFSYDVKMKEKGDIPEGYSVSREKKERFSLILESASTNQTSMYLCASSQQGEDQPQHFGDGTRLSIL.

This clonotype was picked up a small number of times. V is TRBV12-3 or TRBV12-4 and J is TRBJ2-7; no reliable D call. V dropped 6 bases and J dropped 2 bases, with 11 bases sitting between them. CDR3 length: 13 residues. The CDR3 DNA follows: TGTGCCAGCAGCTTACATATCACCTACGAGCAGTACTTC. It translates to CASSLHITYEQYF.

This clonotype was found many times. V and J are TRBV2 and TRBJ1-1, with D maybe TRBD1 (5 bases). The CDR3 covers 12 residues. The V and J ends lost 7 bases and 3 bases respectively, with 9 bases between them. Per germline, CDR1 SNHLY and CDR2 FYNNEI. The CDR3 nucleotides are TGTGCCAGCATTAGGGGTGACACTGAAGCTTTCTTT. Encoded protein: CASIRGDTEAFF.

This clonotype was seen repeatedly, ten times or more. V gene TRBV12-3 or TRBV12-4 combines with J gene TRBJ1-2; D might be TRBD1 (6 bases). The V end was cut by 6 bases, the J end by 8 bases, with 10 bases between. This CDR3 contains 11 residues. CDR3 in DNA: TGTGCCAGCAGCTCAGGGGTCGGCTACACCTTC. Amino acids: CASSSGVGYTF.